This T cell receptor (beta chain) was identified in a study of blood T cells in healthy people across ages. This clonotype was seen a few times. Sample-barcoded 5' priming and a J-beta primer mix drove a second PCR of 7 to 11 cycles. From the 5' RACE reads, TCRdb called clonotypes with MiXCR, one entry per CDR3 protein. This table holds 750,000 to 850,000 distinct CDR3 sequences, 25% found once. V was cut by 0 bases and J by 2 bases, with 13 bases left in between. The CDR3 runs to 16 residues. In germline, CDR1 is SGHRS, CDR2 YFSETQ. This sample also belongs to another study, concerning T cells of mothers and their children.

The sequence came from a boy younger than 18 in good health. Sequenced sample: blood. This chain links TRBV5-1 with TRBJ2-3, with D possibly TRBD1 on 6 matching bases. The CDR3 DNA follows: TGCGCCAGCAGCTTGGGACCAGGGGTGGACACAGATACGCAGTATTTT. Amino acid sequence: CASSLGPGVDTDTQYF.